The present entry profiles one TCR beta chain with its context. The CDR3 spans 14 residues. Germline V gene lookup returns CDR1 LNHDA and CDR2 SQIVND (reference sequence). V lost 6 bases to trimming and J lost 3 bases, with 14 bases between them. Per the authors' pipeline: Amplified reference gene primers provided the basis for estimating nucleated cell counts. Libraries were prepared by immunoSEQ multiplex PCR; TCRdb keeps only in-frame clonotypes and omits some of them. V, J and clone size were drawn from that table, and D and trimming were deduced from the DNA. This sample has fewer than 110,000 clones, with about 86% found just once. These data belong to a study of blood T cell repertoires in COVID-19. Study details: Donors in the United States, Italy and Spain gave samples during acute or convalescent COVID-19.

Sequenced input: peripheral blood. The TCR sequence derives from a human donor in a cohort sampled during active COVID-19. The chain joins TRBV19 to TRBJ2-5; the D gene is possibly TRBD2 (6 bases). This chain's CDR3 is CASSARDGKETQYF. DNA of the CDR3: TGTGCCAGTAGCGCGCGGGACGGCAAAGAGACCCAGTACTTC.